The rows below give T cell receptor beta chains drawn from one sample of a study of a mutant IDH1 vaccine in newly diagnosed glioma. TCRdb keeps only in-frame clones here, not all; method: immunoSEQ multiplex PCR. The repertoire holds around 84,000 clones, with more than 80% as singletons. Their antigen targets remain unknown. The specimen comprised PBMCs, sampled from a glioma patient whose treatment included an IDH1 peptide vaccine. The origin of the receptors is a man aged 35-49 years with glioma. Each CDR3 is given with its conserved first and last residue. D genes are given only for firm matches. Clone size is shown for a subset of rows, as once, few, many or a class of expanded clone.

v_call: TRBV5-6; j_call: TRBJ2-2; clone_size: .; d_call: .; cdr3_nt: TGTGCCAGCAGCTTGCTATGGGCGGCAGGGAGGCGCACCGGGGAGCTGTTTTTT; cdr3_aa: CASSLLWAAGRRTGELFF
v_call: TRBV5-1; j_call: TRBJ2-2; clone_size: .; d_call: .; cdr3_nt: TGCGCCAGCAGCTTGGGGGTTCCCGGGGAGCTGTTTTTT; cdr3_aa: CASSLGVPGELFF
v_call: TRBV27; j_call: TRBJ2-7; clone_size: .; d_call: .; cdr3_nt: TGTGCCAGCAGCCCGTCGGTGAAGGGAACCTACGAGCAGTACTTC; cdr3_aa: CASSPSVKGTYEQYF
v_call: TRBV10-3; j_call: TRBJ1-2; clone_size: .; d_call: .; cdr3_nt: TGTGCCACCTTGACTCCTAACTATGGCTACACCTTC; cdr3_aa: CATLTPNYGYTF
v_call: TRBV15; j_call: TRBJ2-7; clone_size: .; d_call: .; cdr3_nt: TGTGCCACCAGCAGAGACGACGAGCAGTACTTC; cdr3_aa: CATSRDDEQYF
v_call: TRBV4-1; j_call: TRBJ2-4; clone_size: .; d_call: TRBD2; cdr3_nt: TGCGCCAGCAGCCAAGGACTAGCGGGGGTTGAAGGCAACATTCAGTACTTC; cdr3_aa: CASSQGLAGVEGNIQYF
v_call: TRBV18; j_call: TRBJ2-5; clone_size: once; d_call: .; cdr3_nt: TGTGCCAGCTCCGCCGGGACAAGCCAAGAGACCCAGTACTTC; cdr3_aa: CASSAGTSQETQYF
v_call: TRBV15; j_call: TRBJ2-7; clone_size: .; d_call: .; cdr3_nt: TGTGCCACCAGCAGCGGGAGAGACTCCTACGAGCAGTACTTC; cdr3_aa: CATSSGRDSYEQYF
v_call: TRBV7-9; j_call: TRBJ2-5; clone_size: .; d_call: .; cdr3_nt: TGTGCCAGCAGCTTAGAATCCGGGGTCGTAAGGGAGACCCAGTACTTC; cdr3_aa: CASSLESGVVRETQYF
v_call: TRBV28; j_call: TRBJ1-2; clone_size: .; d_call: TRBD1; cdr3_nt: TGTGCCAGCATCGGACTTCGGGGACAGGGAAATCTTAACTATGGCTACACCTTC; cdr3_aa: CASIGLRGQGNLNYGYTF
v_call: TRBV5-4; j_call: TRBJ2-6; clone_size: once; d_call: .; cdr3_nt: TGTGCCAGCAGCTTGCAGGGAGTAGGCTCTGGGGCCAACGTCCTGACTTTC; cdr3_aa: CASSLQGVGSGANVLTF
v_call: TRBV5-6; j_call: TRBJ1-2; clone_size: .; d_call: .; cdr3_nt: TGTGCCAGCAGCTTGAGGCAGGTTTATGGCTACACCTTC; cdr3_aa: CASSLRQVYGYTF
v_call: TRBV29-1; j_call: TRBJ2-5; clone_size: .; d_call: .; cdr3_nt: TGCAGCGTTGTGGCCGCCGTAGGGACCCAGTACTTC; cdr3_aa: CSVVAAVGTQYF